The rows below give T cell receptor beta chains drawn from one sample of a study of shared clonotypes between healthy human individuals. Data came from immunoSEQ multiplex PCR; TCRdb stores just in-frame clones and leaves some out. The data show over 2 million clones, with 85% to 95% seen just once and roughly 0.13% held by the top ten. Specimen: naive CD4+ T cells sorted from blood. These receptors all come from a man younger than 30 in good health. Both conserved end residues are part of each CDR3. A D gene is named only where the DNA matches it firmly. Some rows have no size entry. The others give once, few or many, or a class for an expanded clone.

V gene	J gene	clone size	D gene	CDR3 protein	CDR3 DNA
TRBV7-8	TRBJ2-5	.	TRBD2	CASNRGTSGRQETQYF	TGTGCCAGCAATCGCGGGACTAGCGGGAGGCAAGAGACCCAGTACTTC
TRBV6-1	TRBJ2-3	.	TRBD1	CASSRTGADTQYF	TGTGCCAGCAGCAGGACAGGGGCAGATACGCAGTATTTT
TRBV6-5	TRBJ2-7	.	.	CASSQQGEQYF	TGTGCCAGCAGCCAACAGGGCGAGCAGTACTTC
TRBV7-9	TRBJ1-1	.	TRBD1	CASSFRTGTLEAFF	TGTGCCAGCAGCTTCCGGACAGGCACGCTTGAAGCTTTCTTT
TRBV4-2	TRBJ2-7	.	TRBD2	CASSQAGSGSSYEQYF	TGTGCCAGCAGCCAAGCGGGTAGCGGGAGCTCCTACGAGCAGTACTTC
TRBV7-6	TRBJ1-2	.	.	CASSRSGADGYTF	TGTGCCAGCAGCAGGTCAGGGGCTGATGGCTACACCTTC
TRBV7-8	TRBJ2-3	.	TRBD2	CASSFGGLASDTQYF	TGTGCCAGCAGCTTTGGGGGACTAGCGTCAGATACGCAGTATTTT
TRBV4-1	TRBJ1-2	.	.	CASSRGGVYDYGYTF	TGCGCCAGCAGCCGCGGCGGGGTTTACGACTATGGCTACACCTTC
TRBV5-4	TRBJ1-6	few	TRBD1	CASSLEFGTGGTNSPLHF	TGTGCCAGCAGCTTGGAGTTCGGGACAGGGGGCACCAATTCACCCCTCCACTTT
TRBV7-6	TRBJ2-1	.	.	CASSPRALPYNEQFF	TGTGCCAGCAGCCCCAGGGCCTTGCCTTACAATGAGCAGTTCTTC
TRBV9	TRBJ1-5	.	TRBD1	CASTPGQGGQPQHF	TGTGCCAGCACTCCGGGACAGGGGGGTCAGCCCCAGCATTTT
TRBV5-1	TRBJ2-2	.	.	CASRAGALNTGELFF	TGCGCCAGCAGGGCGGGGGCCCTAAACACCGGGGAGCTGTTTTTT
TRBV5-4	TRBJ1-2	.	.	CASTDPRQAGNGYTF	TGTGCCAGCACCGATCCCCGACAGGCTGGGAATGGCTACACCTTC
TRBV2	TRBJ2-3	.	TRBD2	CASTPGGASYTDTQYF	TGTGCCAGCACCCCCGGGGGGGCCTCCTACACAGATACGCAGTATTTT
TRBV11-3	TRBJ2-3	.	.	CASSLEGGTQYF	TGTGCCAGCAGCTTAGAGGGGGGAACGCAGTATTTT
TRBV6-5	TRBJ2-6	.	.	CASSLGFTGANVLTF	TGTGCCAGCAGTTTAGGGTTTACCGGGGCCAACGTCCTGACTTTC
TRBV2	TRBJ2-1	.	.	CASNAQKAYNEQFF	TGTGCCAGCAACGCCCAGAAGGCCTACAATGAGCAGTTCTTC
TRBV7-9	TRBJ2-2	.	TRBD2	CASRELAGDFAGELFF	TGTGCCAGCAGAGAACTAGCGGGAGATTTTGCCGGGGAGCTGTTTTTT
TRBV5-4	TRBJ2-7	.	.	CASSLGGPYEQYF	TGTGCCAGCAGCTTAGGCGGCCCCTACGAGCAGTACTTC
TRBV5-6	TRBJ1-2	.	.	CASSFSPPGYTF	TGTGCCAGCAGCTTTTCACCCCCGGGCTACACCTTC
TRBV10-3	TRBJ1-3	.	TRBD1	CAILDRSSGNTIYF	TGTGCCATCTTGGACAGGAGCTCTGGAAACACCATATATTTT
TRBV10-3	TRBJ1-3	.	.	CAISGVGNTIYF	TGTGCCATCAGTGGGGTTGGAAACACCATATATTTT
TRBV7-2	TRBJ2-7	.	.	CASSLKTGTYEQYF	TGTGCCAGCAGCTTAAAGACGGGGACCTACGAGCAGTACTTC
TRBV11-2	TRBJ1-5	.	.	CASSSLTQGNQPQHF	TGTGCCAGCAGCTCCCTTACACAGGGCAATCAGCCCCAGCATTTT
TRBV5-6	TRBJ2-3	.	.	CASSFGAAPGTQYF	TGTGCCAGCAGCTTTGGCGCGGCCCCGGGTACGCAGTATTTT
TRBV5-1	TRBJ1-2	.	TRBD1	CASSFGDSGYGYTF	TGCGCCAGCAGCTTCGGGGACAGTGGCTATGGCTACACCTTC
TRBV6-1	TRBJ2-3	.	.	CAGGADTQYF	TGTGCCGGGGGCGCGGATACGCAGTATTTT
TRBV6-5	TRBJ1-1	.	TRBD1	CASSTGVNTEAFF	TGTGCCAGCTCAACAGGGGTGAACACTGAAGCTTTCTTT
TRBV5-1	TRBJ2-1	.	TRBD2	CASSLRREGYNEQFF	TGCGCCAGCAGCTTGAGGCGGGAGGGCTACAATGAGCAGTTCTTC
TRBV7-9	TRBJ1-4	.	TRBD1	CASSPGQGEKLFF	TGTGCCAGCAGCCCAGGACAGGGTGAAAAACTGTTTTTT